These T cell receptor beta chains were read from a single sample in a study of identical twins. TCRdb redid the calling of the 5' RACE reads with MiXCR, one entry per CDR3 protein. The table has hundreds of thousands of distinct CDR3 sequences, roughly an eighth seen once. These data were likewise used in another study, on yellow fever vaccine responses in identical twins.

Material: CD8+ T cells sorted from blood. The receptors originated from a woman aged 18-29 years in good health. CDR3s include the opening cysteine and the closing phenylalanine or tryptophan. The order of the fields is V gene, D gene, clone size, J gene, CDR3 DNA, CDR3 protein. D genes are given only for firm matches. A row's size may be missing; if present it is once, few, many or a size class.

>TRBV4-1|-|-|TRBJ1-6
TGCGCCAGCAGCCCTATCCAGGGAGATTCACCCCTCCACTTT
CASSPIQGDSPLHF
>TRBV12-3/TRBV12-4|TRBD2|few|TRBJ2-2
TGTGCCAGCAGTCCCATCTTAGCGGGAGGGCCGGGCACCGGGGAGCTGTTTTTT
CASSPILAGGPGTGELFF
>TRBV7-9|TRBD2|few|TRBJ2-3
TGTGCCAGCAGAGACAGGACTAGCGGAGGGGATACGCAGTATTTT
CASRDRTSGGDTQYF
>TRBV29-1|TRBD2|-|TRBJ2-1
TGCAGCGTTGAAGGTCCGATAGGGGTAGCGGGAGGGACCAGCTCCTACAATGAGCAGTTCTTC
CSVEGPIGVAGGTSSYNEQFF
>TRBV11-2|TRBD1|many|TRBJ2-7
TGTGCCAGCAGCTTAGGCGGACAGGGGGTCGACGAGCAGTACTTC
CASSLGGQGVDEQYF
>TRBV12-3/TRBV12-4|TRBD2|few|TRBJ2-2
TGTGCCAGCAGGGGAACGGGACTAGCTCCCGGGGAGCTGTTTTTT
CASRGTGLAPGELFF
>TRBV15|TRBD2|many|TRBJ2-5
TGTGCCACCAGCAGAGACCCGGGAGGTCGAAGGGAGACCCAGTACTTC
CATSRDPGGRRETQYF
>TRBV5-1|TRBD2|many|TRBJ2-2
TGCGCCAGCAGCTTGGTTCCGGCGGGAGGAAACACCGGGGAGCTGTTTTTT
CASSLVPAGGNTGELFF
>TRBV7-9|-|many|TRBJ2-5
TGTGCCAGCAGCGTTACAGGATTCCAAGAGACCCAGTACTTC
CASSVTGFQETQYF
>TRBV4-1|-|few|TRBJ1-2
TGCGCCAGCAGCCAAGATTCAGGGGCGAGAGGCTACACCTTC
CASSQDSGARGYTF
>TRBV14|TRBD2|few|TRBJ2-7
TGTGCCAGCAGCCAAGGTCTGGGACTAGCGGCCTACGAGCAGTACTTC
CASSQGLGLAAYEQYF
>TRBV29-1|-|-|TRBJ1-1
TGCAGCGTAAGCTTAACTGCCAGGAGAGACACTGAAGCTTTCTTT
CSVSLTARRDTEAFF
>TRBV18|TRBD2|-|TRBJ2-7
TGTGCCAGCTCAACACCCTCGGGACTAGCGACCTACGAGCAGTACTTC
CASSTPSGLATYEQYF
>TRBV6-2/TRBV6-3|TRBD1|-|TRBJ1-2
TGTGCCAGCAGTTACTCGACAGGGGCCGATTCTAACTATGGCTACACCTTC
CASSYSTGADSNYGYTF
>TRBV4-1|-|-|TRBJ2-5
TGCGCCAGCAGCCAAGCCTCGGGGACTCAAGAGACCCAGTACTTC
CASSQASGTQETQYF
>TRBV6-1|TRBD2|-|TRBJ2-3
TGTGCCAGCAGGCTAGCGGGTACAGATACGCAGTATTTT
CASRLAGTDTQYF
>TRBV6-4|TRBD1|-|TRBJ2-1
TGTGCCAGCAGTGGATGGTCAGGGGGTATCAAAGAGCAGTTCTTC
CASSGWSGGIKEQFF
>TRBV6-1|-|-|TRBJ2-2
TGTGCCAGCACCTATCGGGCCCCCACCGGGGAGCTGTTTTTT
CASTYRAPTGELFF
>TRBV6-1|TRBD2|once|TRBJ2-3
TGTGCCAGCAGTGAACGGCGGGGACTAGCGGAGGTCCCAGATACGCAGTATTTT
CASSERRGLAEVPDTQYF
>TRBV7-9|-|many|TRBJ1-5
TGTGCCAGCAGCTTAGCTAGCAATCAGCCCCAGCATTTT
CASSLASNQPQHF
>TRBV28|TRBD2|-|TRBJ2-1
TGTGCCAGCAGAACTACGACTAGCGGGGGGGGGAATGAGCAGTTCTTC
CASRTTTSGGGNEQFF
>TRBV7-3|-|few|TRBJ2-1
TGTGCCAGCAGCCCCCAAGGGGGTGCCTACAATGAGCAGTTCTTC
CASSPQGGAYNEQFF
>TRBV27|TRBD1|-|TRBJ2-1
TGTGCCAGCAGCACAGGGGCTAATGAGCAGTTCTTC
CASSTGANEQFF